Following are 4 T cell receptor beta chains from one sample sequenced in a study of beta chain features in type 1 diabetes. Every isolated RNA sample was fully reverse transcribed, so sequencing captured expressed TCRB transcripts. Clones were read by immunoSEQ multiplex PCR, and TCRdb kept only the in-frame ones, dropping some. The sample records 450,000 to 600,000 clones, about 32% being singletons. The specimen sequenced was naive CD4+ T cells from blood. These receptors came from a man younger than 35 in good health.

The chain links TRBV4-1 to TRBJ2-1, with 8 bases that match TRBD2. V shed 1 base and J 1 base; nucleotides not matched to a gene: 3. The germline V gene has CDR1 MGHRA and CDR2 YSYEKL. This CDR3 is built from 16 residues. The CDR3 sequence: CASSQVGRGSYNEQFF. CDR3 DNA: TGCGCCAGCAGCCAAGTCGGGAGGGGGTCCTACAATGAGCAGTTCTTC.

The sample holds a few counts of this clone. The chain uses TRBV29-1 and TRBJ2-5; TRBD2 matches at 11 bases. The V gene end was trimmed by 6 bases and the J gene end by 0 bases; junction bases not matched to a gene: 9. In germline, CDR1 is SQVTM, CDR2 ANQGSEA. This CDR3 is built from 16 residues. Here the CDR3 DNA reads TGCAGCGTCCGAATCGGGACTAGCGGCCACCAAGAGACCCAGTACTTC. Protein sequence: CSVRIGTSGHQETQYF.

The rearrangement joins TRBV30 to TRBJ2-7, with D maybe TRBD2 (6 bases). Germline-derived CDR1 and CDR2 are GTSNPN and SVGIG (reference sequence). This CDR3 is 14 amino acids long. V gave up 5 bases and J gave up 0 bases, with 14 bases separating them. In DNA form, the CDR3 reads TGTGCCTGGGCGCCGGGACTTAGCTCCTACGAGCAGTACTTC. This sequence encodes CAWAPGLSSYEQYF.

This chain connects TRBV7-6 to TRBJ2-7; D is perhaps TRBD2 (6 bases). Trimming took 2 bases from V and 6 from J, leaving 11 bases between them. CDR3 length equals 13 residues. The germline gives CDR1 SGHVS, CDR2 FNYEAQ. CDR3 nucleotides: TGTGCCAGCAGCTTAACGGAGGGAGCCGAGCAGTACTTC. Its translation is CASSLTEGAEQYF.